A selection of T cell receptor beta chains follows, all from one sample in a study of cytomegalovirus exposure and HLA in healthy donors. Measured with immunoSEQ multiplex PCR; TCRdb has only the in-frame clones, and not every one. The repertoire holds about 210,000 clones, with about four fifths as singletons. The material sequenced was PBMCs. Receptors were obtained from a man aged 40-49 years in good health and CMV-seropositive. CDR3s include the opening cysteine and the closing phenylalanine or tryptophan.

TRBV5-8 CASSLHRVANVLTF
TRBV9 CASSVAAGSKETQYF
TRBV4-1 CASSQAQTQYF
TRBV7-9 CASSLGFGQGGSTDTQYF
TRBV7-3 CASSLTALGTGDTQYF
TRBV28 CASRERGQPQHF
TRBV7-6 CASSPADGGNNSPLHF
TRBV7-8 CASSPIGGDYGYTF
TRBV10-2 CASSYGRKTYNEQFF
TRBV10-3 CAIGGGISTDTQYF
TRBV27 CASSPAGPPYEQYF
TRBV5-4 CASSVGQGGTQYF
TRBV5-1 CASSLEASGRENEQFF
TRBV11-3 CASSANNEQFF
TRBV6-5 CASSSGYSTDTQYF
TRBV27 CASSLGTGDQPQHF
TRBV11-3 CASSLLTSGGSDTQYF
TRBV29-1 CSVARQGPGTEAFF
TRBV9 CASSGGGNQPQHF
TRBV19 CASGRTGGRGTEAFF
TRBV7-9 CASSPYNEQFF
TRBV2 CASSEKPPYWGPYGYTF
TRBV27 CASLRTSGSYEQYF
TRBV6-4 CASSDSLAGNNEQFF
TRBV27 CASSLSPGYNEQFF
TRBV7-9 CASSLGLREGTDTQYF
TRBV9 CASSPGLAGSRLYNEQFF
TRBV6-5 CASSRDSWETQYF